The clone carrying this T cell receptor beta chain was recorded many times. The antigen is unknown. The germline gives CDR1 ENHRY, CDR2 SYGVKD. The V and J ends lost 9 bases and 4 bases respectively, with 13 bases between them. There are 12 residues in the CDR3. TCRdb re-called the reads through MiXCR, storing one row per CDR3 protein. The table has about 300,000 distinct CDR3 sequences, 9.6% seen once; the top ten hold approximately 2.3%. This specimen comes from a study of T cell repertoires in cytomegalovirus infection. Looking at the study overall: Public TCR beta signatures provided an indication of both CMV infection and a matching HLA type.

Study outcomes and limitations: Cumulative frequency (of public TCR beta family members) identified carriers of CMV plus the relevant HLA. Clonotype analysis showed dominance of the ex vivo response by HLA-C-restricted CMV-specific TCR beta clonotypes.

The sequence came from a human donor in good health (CMV status not recorded). Some clones in this sample may be carry-over from other donors' samples. The source material was PBMCs. This chain links TRBV10-3 with TRBJ2-7; D not certain. CDR3: CAIRMGNYEQYF. The CDR3 bases are TGTGCCATTCGAATGGGCAATTACGAGCAGTACTTC.